This T cell receptor beta chain derives from a study of T cells in Graves' hyperthyroidism and ophthalmopathy. Study-wide results and caveats: Ophthalmopathy could be told apart from stable hyperthyroidism with a 13 V-J model.

CDR3 size: 16 residues. Trimming cost V 3 bases and J 9 bases; bases outside gene matches: 13. Germline-derived CDR1 and CDR2 are ENHRY and SYGVKD. Stability of Graves' hyperthyroidism was defined as absent ophthalmopathy progression within 18 months. Patients were aged 18 to 65, had disease duration under 2 months, and had newly diagnosed hyperthyroidism. Lactation, pregnancy, other autoimmune disease or uncontrolled infection excluded patients. This clonotype has a count of ten or more. Its antigen is as yet unknown. Amplified TCR beta CDR3 regions came from RNA transcripts. The primer set for the first-round RT-PCR of the TCR CDR3 was HTBI. TCRdb used MiXCR to reprocess the multiplex PCR reads, holding one entry per CDR3 protein. The sample contains hundreds of thousands of distinct CDR3 sequences, less than 15% of which appear only once.

This TCR came from a woman aged 18-29 years with Graves' hyperthyroidism. The specimen sequenced was blood. V and J are TRBV10-3 and TRBJ2-3; TRBD2 matches at 9 bases. CDR3 DNA: TGTGCCATCAGTGATTTGCTAGCGGGGAGGGAGGACACGCAGTATTTT. Translating it yields CAISDLLAGREDTQYF.